This T cell receptor (beta chain) originates from a study of cytomegalovirus exposure and HLA in healthy donors. Study-level findings and limits: Beyond CMV serostatus, there was no information to go on about immune exposure. According to an earlier analysis, most TCR beta V segments yielded productive rearrangements about 90% or about 30% of the time. When analyzed later, the rates of TCR association showed variation by HLA locus, with DRB1 the most and HLA-C the fewest. Cytomegalovirus status was reportedly diagnosed by the classifier with high specificity and sensitivity.

PCR employed 60 Vbeta and 13 Jbeta primers. TCRdb's copy holds only in-frame clones and misses some; the assay was immunoSEQ multiplex PCR. Among more than 150,000 clones listed, about 86% were seen once. On this clone itself: Its cognate antigen is unknown.

Germline CDR1 reads SGHVS; CDR2 reads FNYEAQ. Trimming pared 5 bases from V and 2 bases from J, leaving 19 bases between. This CDR3 is 16 amino acids long. This TCR came from a young woman in good health and CMV-seronegative. The chain combines TRBV7-6 with TRBJ2-7; a possible D gene is TRBD2 (7 bases). Sequenced material: PBMCs. The CDR3 region has the DNA TGTGCCAGCAGCCCAGCGAGGGGGAGGGGGACCTACGAGCAGTACTTC. This translates into CASSPARGRGTYEQYF.